Each of the 19 T cell receptor beta chains below was sequenced from the same sample in a study of T cell changes during pregnancy in multiple sclerosis. Here immunoSEQ multiplex PCR was the method, and the copy in TCRdb shows in-frame clones only, minus some. The table has around 100,000 clones, 92% seen once. The sample here was peripheral blood, taken in the third trimester of pregnancy. The source of these receptors is a female donor with multiple sclerosis, enrolled in a pregnancy study.

CDR3 region: CASRTGRRAFF. The CDR3, as DNA: TGTGCCAGCAGGACAGGGCGACGAGCTTTCTTT. The chain has TRBV27 and TRBJ1-1; 7 bases are a match to TRBD1. J gave up 10 bases and V 6 bases, and 5 bases lay outside the gene matches. CDR1 and CDR2 (germline): MNHEY, SMNVEV (reference sequence). This CDR3 has 11 residues.

V is TRBV2 and J is TRBJ1-1; D might be TRBD1 (5 bases). Germline CDR1 reads SNHLY; CDR2 reads FYNNEI. V was pared by 6 bases and J by 4 bases, with 15 bases between. CDR3 length equals 14 residues. The CDR3 nucleotides are TGTGCCAGCAGCTATCGTGGAGGGGTCACTGAAGCTTTCTTT. Protein: CASSYRGGVTEAFF.

This clone occurred once. The chain has TRBV27 and TRBJ2-1, with 7 bases identical to TRBD2. In germline, CDR1 is MNHEY, CDR2 SMNVEV (reference sequence). This CDR3 region has 16 residues. Losses at the gene ends were 3 bases for V and 9 bases for J; bases not matched to a gene: 14. In nucleotides, the CDR3 is TGTGCCAGCAGTTTTGCGGGAGTCAAAGGTCGAGGTGAGCAGTTCTTC. It codes for CASSFAGVKGRGEQFF.

The chain couples TRBV27 to TRBJ1-1, with 8 bases aligning to TRBD1. J gave up 7 bases and V 6 bases, and 7 bases lay outside the gene matches. Germline values: CDR1 MNHEY, CDR2 SMNVEV (reference sequence). The CDR3 has 13 residues. The CDR3 DNA reads as TGTGCCAGCAGGGACAGGGTACAGGGTGAAGCTTTCTTT. This codes for CASRDRVQGEAFF.

This chain connects TRBV5-5 to TRBJ2-7, with TRBD1 as a possible D gene (5 bases). Germline CDR1 SGHKS, CDR2 YYEKEE (reference sequence). This CDR3 contains 14 residues. The ends were cut back, 5 bases at V and 1 base at J, with 13 bases in the middle. The CDR3 DNA follows: TGTGCCAGCAGTTGGCGGACATTATCCTACGAGCAGTACTTC. Translating gives CASSWRTLSYEQYF.

The CDR3 DNA reads as TGCAGCGTTAACCCGACTAGTAATGAGCAGTTCTTC. It is translated as CSVNPTSNEQFF. The chain uses TRBV29-1 and TRBJ2-1; D is perhaps TRBD2 (6 bases). The germline V gene has CDR1 SQVTM and CDR2 ANQGSEA. This CDR3 comprises 12 residues. V was pared by 5 bases and J by 7 bases, with 12 bases between.

The genes are TRBV5-1 and TRBJ2-7; D is possibly TRBD1 (6 bases). Germline V gives CDR1 SGHRS, CDR2 YFSETQ. V shed 0 bases and J shed 0 bases, with 10 bases lying between them. The CDR3 consists of 15 residues. CDR3 residues: CASSLVAGASYEQYF. The CDR3 DNA follows: TGCGCCAGCAGCTTGGTTGCAGGGGCCTCCTACGAGCAGTACTTC.

The J gene is TRBJ2-3, the V gene TRBV7-2; a possible D gene is TRBD2 (7 bases). CDR1 is SGHTA and CDR2 is FQGNSA in the germline V gene. The CDR3 sequence is 17 residues long. Trimming cost V 6 bases and J 4 bases, with 23 bases left between them. Written as DNA, the CDR3 is TGTGCCAGCAGGTTACGGGGGCGGGGGAATGGGGCAGATACGCAGTATTTT. Residues: CASRLRGRGNGADTQYF.

The chain has TRBV21-1 and TRBJ2-7; the table's D gene call, TRBD1, was not cross checked with the DNA. TRBV21-1 is designated a pseudogene. CDR3 size: 15 residues. CDR3 amino acids: CASSPLTGENYEQYF. The CDR3 DNA follows: TGTGCCAGCAGCCCCCTTACAGGGGAAAACTACGAGCAGTACTTC.

The chain employs TRBV2 and TRBJ2-3; D is perhaps TRBD2 (6 bases). The ends were cut back, 6 bases at V and 2 bases at J, with 15 bases in the middle. CDR1 SNHLY and CDR2 FYNNEI come from the germline V gene. This CDR3 spans 15 amino acids. The CDR3 protein is CASRVTSSPTDTQYF. The CDR3, as DNA: TGTGCCAGCAGGGTAACTAGCAGTCCCACAGATACGCAGTATTTT.

This clone showed up just a few times. The V call is TRBV5-6, the J call TRBJ2-7; D is possibly TRBD2 (5 bases). CDR1 and CDR2 (germline): SGHDT, YYEEEE. Trimming shortened V by 1 base and J by 1 base, and 9 bases separated the two germline ends. This CDR3 has 14 amino acids. CDR3 protein: CASSLLEGSYEQYF. The CDR3 DNA is TGTGCCAGCAGCTTGTTAGAGGGTTCCTACGAGCAGTACTTC.

V usage is TRBV5-4 and J usage is TRBJ2-7; 9 bases are shared with TRBD1. CDR3 size: 16 residues. Trimming at V came to 4 bases and at J to 0 bases, leaving 8 bases not matched to a gene. CDR1 and CDR2 from the germline V gene are SGHNT and YYREEE (reference sequence). This CDR3 is CASSPGGTGTSYEQYF. CDR3 DNA sequence: TGTGCCAGCAGCCCCGGTGGGACAGGGACCTCCTACGAGCAGTACTTC.

The chain has TRBV19 and TRBJ1-4; D is perhaps TRBD1 (5 bases). The germline V and J ends were trimmed by 4 bases and 0 bases, with 9 bases remaining between them. This CDR3 has 15 amino acids. CDR1 is LNHDA, CDR2 SQIVND, per germline (reference sequence). The CDR3 loop reads CASSTGAATNEKLFF. CDR3 sequence (DNA): TGTGCCAGTAGTACTGGGGCAGCAACTAATGAAAAACTGTTTTTT.

The genes are TRBV7-8 and TRBJ1-2; tentative D call: TRBD1 (6 bases). Germline V gives CDR1 SGHVS, CDR2 FQNEAQ. The V and J ends lost 1 base and 8 bases respectively, with 20 bases between them. The CDR3 is 16 residues long. The CDR3 here is CASSLVGGAGEDGYTF. CDR3 sequence (DNA): TGTGCCAGCAGCTTAGTGGGGGGGGCAGGGGAGGACGGCTACACCTTC.

The CDR3: CASRPRVGHQETQYF. In nucleotides, the CDR3 is TGTGCCAGCAGACCCAGGGTGGGACATCAAGAGACCCAGTACTTC. V and J are TRBV6-1 and TRBJ2-5; TRBD1 is a possible D gene (6 bases). Trimming cost V 6 bases and J 2 bases, with 16 bases left between them. In germline, CDR1 is MNHNS, CDR2 SASEGT. This CDR3 has 15 residues.

The V gene is TRBV4-1, the J gene TRBJ2-7, with 7 positions matching TRBD2. Germline V CDR1 and CDR2: MGHRA, YSYEKL. The trim removed 1 base at V and 6 bases at J, leaving 12 bases unmatched. This CDR3 spans 16 amino acids. The CDR3 DNA is TGCGCCAGCAGCCAAGGGGAGACTAGCATCCTGGGCGAGCAGTACTTC. Protein product: CASSQGETSILGEQYF.

This clone was detected a few times. The chain couples TRBV7-3 to TRBJ1-1, with TRBD1 matching over 11 bases. Germline V gene data show CDR1 as SGHTA and CDR2 as FQGTGA. The V and J ends lost 4 bases and 5 bases, in that order; junction bases with no gene match: 3. This CDR3 region has 14 residues. CDR3 nucleotides: TGTGCCAGCAGCTCCGGGACAGGGGGAACTGAAGCTTTCTTT. Translation: CASSSGTGGTEAFF.

The genes are TRBV7-9 and TRBJ1-2, with D unclear. Deletions cut 1 base from V and 3 bases from J, with 9 bases between. CDR3 length: 14 residues. CDR1 and CDR2 (germline): SEHNR, FQNEAQ (reference sequence). CDR3 region: CASSLVEEDYGYTF. The CDR3 nucleotides read TGTGCCAGCAGCTTAGTCGAAGAGGACTATGGCTACACCTTC.

This chain joins TRBV6-1 and TRBJ1-2; D possibly corresponds to TRBD1 (5 bases). V dropped 5 bases and J dropped 1 base, with 8 bases sitting between them. Germline CDR1 is MNHNS and CDR2 is SASEGT. This CDR3 has 13 amino acids. The CDR3 sequence is CASSLQVNYGYTF. CDR3 nucleotides: TGTGCCAGCAGTTTACAGGTTAACTATGGCTACACCTTC.